This T cell receptor (beta chain) stems from a study of cytomegalovirus exposure and HLA in healthy donors. In this sample, this clone turned up a few times. The CDR3 is 17 residues long. Germline CDR1 LNHDA, CDR2 SQIVND (reference sequence). The junction had 8 bases not matched to a gene; V was cut back by 5 bases and J by 2 bases. It was with 60 Vbeta and 13 Jbeta primers that the PCR ran. Profiled with immunoSEQ multiplex PCR; TCRdb holds only in-frame clones, not every one. The table lists about 140,000 clones, just under 85% of them singletons. This TCR was recovered from a man aged 30 to 39 in good health and CMV-seropositive. Sample: PBMCs. The genes are TRBV19 and TRBJ2-1; 11 positions match TRBD2. Here the CDR3 reads CASSPTSGRHAYNEQFF. The CDR3 DNA follows: TGTGCCAGTAGTCCAACTAGCGGGAGACATGCCTACAATGAGCAGTTCTTC.